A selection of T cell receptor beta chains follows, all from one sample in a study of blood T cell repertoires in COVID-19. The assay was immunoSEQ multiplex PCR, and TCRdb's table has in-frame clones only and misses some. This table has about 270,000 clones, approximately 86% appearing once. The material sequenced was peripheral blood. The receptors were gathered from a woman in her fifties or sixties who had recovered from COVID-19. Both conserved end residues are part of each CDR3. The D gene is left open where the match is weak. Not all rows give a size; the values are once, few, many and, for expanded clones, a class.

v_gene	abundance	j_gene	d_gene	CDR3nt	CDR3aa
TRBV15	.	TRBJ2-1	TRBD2	TGTGCCACCAGCAGACTAGCGGGGGGGAGATACAATGAGCAGTTCTTC	CATSRLAGGRYNEQFF
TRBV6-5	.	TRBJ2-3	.	TGTGCCAGCAGTCCATTCGGACAGACAGATACGCAGTATTTT	CASSPFGQTDTQYF
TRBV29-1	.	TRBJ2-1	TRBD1	TGCAGCGTGGATACAGGGGGGAGCTCCTACAATGAGCAGTTCTTC	CSVDTGGSSYNEQFF
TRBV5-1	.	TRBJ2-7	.	TGCGCCAGCAGCTTGGTGGCTCACGGGACCTACGAGCAGTACTTC	CASSLVAHGTYEQYF
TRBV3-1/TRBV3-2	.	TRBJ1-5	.	TGTGCCAGCAGCCCCCAGGACAGTAGCAATCAGCCCCAGCATTTT	CASSPQDSSNQPQHF
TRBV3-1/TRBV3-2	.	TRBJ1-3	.	TGTGCCAGCAGCCAAGATAACAGGGGAAACACCATATATTTT	CASSQDNRGNTIYF
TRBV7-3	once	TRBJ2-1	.	TGTGCCAGCAGCTTAGACAATTACAATGAGCAGTTCTTC	CASSLDNYNEQFF
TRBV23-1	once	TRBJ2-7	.	TGCGCCAGCAGTCAACGACTCCCCCAGCAGTACTTC	CASSQRLPQQYF
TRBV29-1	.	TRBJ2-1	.	TGCAGCGTTGTACAGGGTAGTTGGGATGAGCAGTTCTTC	CSVVQGSWDEQFF
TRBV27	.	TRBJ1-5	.	TGTGCCAGCAGTTTGTTCGGGGGGTGGGACAATCAGCCCCAGCATTTT	CASSLFGGWDNQPQHF
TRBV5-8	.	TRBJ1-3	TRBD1	TGTGCCAGCAGAGCCGGGACAGGGAATATAGGAAACACCATATATTTT	CASRAGTGNIGNTIYF
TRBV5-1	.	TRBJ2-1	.	TGCGCCAGCAGCTTGTATCCCGGGAGTTTGATCAATGAGCAGTTCTTC	CASSLYPGSLINEQFF
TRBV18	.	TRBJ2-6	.	TGTGCCAGCTCACCCCCGGTCCCTGGGGCCAACGTCCTGACTTTC	CASSPPVPGANVLTF
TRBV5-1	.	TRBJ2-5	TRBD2	TGCGCCAGCAGCACCCGGACTAGCGGGGGGTCCCAAGAGACCCAGTACTTC	CASSTRTSGGSQETQYF
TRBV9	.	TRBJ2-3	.	TGTGCCAGCAGCGTAGACGGGTATAGCACAGATACGCAGTATTTT	CASSVDGYSTDTQYF
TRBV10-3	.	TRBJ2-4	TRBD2	TGTGCCATATCACCGACTAGCGGGGCAAACATTCAGTACTTC	CAISPTSGANIQYF
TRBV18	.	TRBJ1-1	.	TGTGCCAGCTCACCAAGGGCGGCCTCGGGGACTGAAGCTTTCTTT	CASSPRAASGTEAFF
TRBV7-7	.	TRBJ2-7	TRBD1	TGTGCTAGCAGCCGAGACAGGGCCTACGAGCAGTACTTC	CASSRDRAYEQYF
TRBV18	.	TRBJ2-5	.	TGTGCCAGCGCCGACAGTGGCGAGACCCAGTACTTC	CASADSGETQYF
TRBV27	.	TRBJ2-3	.	TGTGCCAGCAGTTTCTCAGGGATAGATACGCAGTATTTT	CASSFSGIDTQYF
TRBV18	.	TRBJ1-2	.	TGTGCCAGCTCACCATTGGACAGTAACTATGGCTACACCTTC	CASSPLDSNYGYTF
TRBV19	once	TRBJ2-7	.	TGTGCCAGTAGAGTGATCGGGGACAAGTTCTACGAGCAGTACTTC	CASRVIGDKFYEQYF
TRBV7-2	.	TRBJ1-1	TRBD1	TGTGCCAGCAGCTCGACAGGGGGGAATACTGAAGCTTTCTTT	CASSSTGGNTEAFF
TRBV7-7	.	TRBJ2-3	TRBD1	TGTGCTAGCAGCTTGGGACAGACAGATACGCAGTATTTT	CASSLGQTDTQYF
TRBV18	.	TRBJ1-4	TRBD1	TGTGCCAGCTCACCAGAGGCAGGGGGCCGAGAGGAAAAACTGTTTTTT	CASSPEAGGREEKLFF
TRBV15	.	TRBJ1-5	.	TGTGCCACCACCTTGGGGAACAGGCGCAATCAGCCCCAGCATTTT	CATTLGNRRNQPQHF
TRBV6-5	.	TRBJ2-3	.	TGTGCCAGCAGTCCTCCTGCGGCGGATACGCAGTATTTT	CASSPPAADTQYF
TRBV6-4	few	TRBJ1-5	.	TGTGCCAGCGAGATGGGCAATCAGCCCCAGCATTTT	CASEMGNQPQHF
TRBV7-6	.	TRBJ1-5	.	TGTGCCAGCAGCTTAGGAAACAGGGCCAATCAGCCCCAGCATTTT	CASSLGNRANQPQHF
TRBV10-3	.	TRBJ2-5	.	TGTGCCATCATGGAGGGCCTATCGGGGGAGACCCAGTACTTC	CAIMEGLSGETQYF
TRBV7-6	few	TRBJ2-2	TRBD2	TGTGCCAGCAGCCCCGAGCGGGGGGACACCGGGGAGCTGTTTTTT	CASSPERGDTGELFF
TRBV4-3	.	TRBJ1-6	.	TGCGCCAGCAGCCAAGATTTTCGGGGAAGTTCACCCCTCCACTTT	CASSQDFRGSSPLHF
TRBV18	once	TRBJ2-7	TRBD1	TGTGCCAGCTCATCAACGACCGGGACAGGGGACGAGCAGTACTTC	CASSSTTGTGDEQYF
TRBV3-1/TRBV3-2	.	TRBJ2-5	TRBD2	TGTGCCAGCAGCCCTATGGGCGGGGGGGCCAGGGAGACCCAGTACTTC	CASSPMGGGARETQYF
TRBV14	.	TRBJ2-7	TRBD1	TGTGCCAGCAGCCAAAGGGGGACAGGGGAAAAGGACGAGCAGTACTTC	CASSQRGTGEKDEQYF
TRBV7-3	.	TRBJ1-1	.	TGTGCCAGCAGCTCCTCCTTGAACACTGAAGCTTTCTTT	CASSSSLNTEAFF
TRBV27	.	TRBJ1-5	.	TGTGCCAGCAGCACACAAGGGGCCCATCAGCCCCAGCATTTT	CASSTQGAHQPQHF
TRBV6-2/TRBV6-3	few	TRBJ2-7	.	TGTGCCAGCAGTTACGGCGGCTCCTACGAGCAGTACTTC	CASSYGGSYEQYF
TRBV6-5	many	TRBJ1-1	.	TGTGCCAGCAGTTACGAGACTGAAGCTTTCTTT	CASSYETEAFF
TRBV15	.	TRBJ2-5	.	TGTGCCACCAGCAGAGATCTGGCCACCGGGAACCAAGAGACCCAGTACTTC	CATSRDLATGNQETQYF
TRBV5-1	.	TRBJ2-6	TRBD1	TGCGCCAGCAGCCGGAATCACAGGGGGTCTGGGGCCAACGTCCTGACTTTC	CASSRNHRGSGANVLTF
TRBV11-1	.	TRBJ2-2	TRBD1	TGTGCCAGCAGCTTAGGCAGGGGGCGCGCCGGGGAGCTGTTTTTT	CASSLGRGRAGELFF
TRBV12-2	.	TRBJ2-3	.	TGTGCAAGTCGCTTAGATTGGCTAGCGGGGGTCACAGATACGCAGTATTTT	CASRLDWLAGVTDTQYF
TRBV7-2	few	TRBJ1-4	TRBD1	TGTGCCAGCAGATCAAGGACAGGGGGAGGTGAAAAACTGTTTTTT	CASRSRTGGGEKLFF
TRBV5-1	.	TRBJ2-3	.	TGCGCCGCTACCTCGTCCAGCCGGGGGGCTAGCACAGATACGCAGTATTTT	CAATSSSRGASTDTQYF
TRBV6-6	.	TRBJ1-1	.	TGTGCCAGCAGTCCCACCCACAGGGCACAAGCTTTCTTT	CASSPTHRAQAFF
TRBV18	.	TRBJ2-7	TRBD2	TGTGCCAGCTCACCCTCCCCAATCGGGACTAGGGGCAGGGAGCAGTACTTC	CASSPSPIGTRGREQYF
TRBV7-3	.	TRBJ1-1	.	TGTGCCAGCAGCCCCCCTAGAGAACGAACTGAAGCTTTCTTT	CASSPPRERTEAFF
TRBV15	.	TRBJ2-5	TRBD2	TGTGCCACCAGCCTTCGACCTGGCGGGGGGGCCCCGGAGACCCAGTACTTC	CATSLRPGGGAPETQYF
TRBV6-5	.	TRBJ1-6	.	TGTGCCAGCAGTATGAGGGAAGGGAATTCACCCCTCCACTTT	CASSMREGNSPLHF
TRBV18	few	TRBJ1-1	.	TGTGCCAGCTCACCACCCGGGAAGAACACTGAAGCTTTCTTT	CASSPPGKNTEAFF
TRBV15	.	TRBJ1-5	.	TGTGCCACCAGCAGAGGCTCCACTCACAATCAGCCCCAGCATTTT	CATSRGSTHNQPQHF
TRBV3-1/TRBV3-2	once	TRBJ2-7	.	TGTGCCAGCTCGCTGAGCTCCTACGAGCAGTACTTC	CASSLSSYEQYF
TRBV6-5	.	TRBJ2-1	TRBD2	TGTGCCAGCAGTTTAGCGGGGACTTGGGATGAGCAGTTCTTC	CASSLAGTWDEQFF
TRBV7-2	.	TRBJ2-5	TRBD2	TGTGCCAGCAGCTTGACTAGCGGTAATAAAGAGACCCAGTACTTC	CASSLTSGNKETQYF